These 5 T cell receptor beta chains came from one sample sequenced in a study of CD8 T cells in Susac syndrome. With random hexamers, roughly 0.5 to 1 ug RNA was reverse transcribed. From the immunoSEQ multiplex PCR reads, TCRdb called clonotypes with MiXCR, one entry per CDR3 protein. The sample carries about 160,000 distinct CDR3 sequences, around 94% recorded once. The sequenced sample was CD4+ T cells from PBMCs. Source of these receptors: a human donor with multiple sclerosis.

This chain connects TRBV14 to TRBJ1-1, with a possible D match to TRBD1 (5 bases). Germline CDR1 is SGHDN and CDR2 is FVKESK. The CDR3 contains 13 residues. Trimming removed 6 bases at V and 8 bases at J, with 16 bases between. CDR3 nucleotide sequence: TGTGCCAGCAGTCAGGACACCTACTTGGAAGCTTTCTTT. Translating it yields CASSQDTYLEAFF.

The CDR3 loop reads CASSFMELQFF. The CDR3 DNA is TGTGCCAGCAGCTTTATGGAATTGCAGTTCTTC. V gene TRBV7-2 combines with J gene TRBJ2-1; D unresolved. Germline V gene sequence: CDR1 SGHTA, CDR2 FQGNSA. The ends were cut back, 3 bases at V and 12 bases at J, with 9 bases in the middle. The CDR3 has 11 residues.

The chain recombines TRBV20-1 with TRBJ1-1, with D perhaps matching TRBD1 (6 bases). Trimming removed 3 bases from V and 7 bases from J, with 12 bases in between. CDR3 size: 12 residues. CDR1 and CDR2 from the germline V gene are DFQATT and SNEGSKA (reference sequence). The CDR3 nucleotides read TGCAGTGCTAGTACCGGGGGCGGTGAAGCTTTCTTT. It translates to CSASTGGGEAFF.

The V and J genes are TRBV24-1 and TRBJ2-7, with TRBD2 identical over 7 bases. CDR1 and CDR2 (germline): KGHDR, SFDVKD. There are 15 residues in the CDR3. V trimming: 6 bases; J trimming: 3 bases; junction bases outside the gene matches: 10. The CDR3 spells CATSTGERDGYEQYF. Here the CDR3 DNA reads TGTGCCACCAGTACGGGGGAGCGGGACGGCTACGAGCAGTACTTC.

DNA of the CDR3: TGTGCCAGTAGTCTGGACTCGGGAAGGGGGACCCAGTACTTC. The encoded protein is CASSLDSGRGTQYF. V and J are TRBV19 and TRBJ2-5, with D perhaps TRBD1 or TRBD2 (5 bases each). Trimming cost V 5 bases and J 7 bases, with 17 bases left between them. Germline assignment: CDR1 LNHDA and CDR2 SQIVND (reference sequence). The CDR3 is made up of 14 amino acids.